Below are 29 T cell receptor beta chains sequenced from a single sample in a study of follicular helper T cells after annual influenza vaccination (dated 2017 in TCRdb). Read against the paper, the sample's time point label means: 2014-2015 season, pre-vaccination. Libraries were built with the immunoSEQ multiplex PCR assay. This is the immuneACCESS table as TCRdb keeps it, with only in-frame sequences that have V and J called. A part of the clones is gone; compared with another copy, unresolved V genes explain less than half, and the rest is unexplained. The table for this sample lists about 27,000 clones; approximately 80% of them were counted only once. The ten largest clonotypes hold roughly 1.2% of the sample. The sequenced sample was CXCR5+ CD38- circulating T follicular helper cells from blood, obtained on the day of influenza vaccination. Reading the label with the study, this specimen's cell subset or site is: circulating Tfh, non-naive CD4+CXCR5+PD-1+ (ICOS+CD38+ or ICOS-CD38-). The origin of the receptors is an adult who received the influenza vaccine.

The chain recombines TRBV7-8 with TRBJ2-7; TRBD2 matches 8 bases. This CDR3 has 15 amino acids. V lost 2 bases, J lost 5 bases, and 8 bases stayed unmatched. CDR1 is SGHVS, CDR2 FQNEAQ, per germline. CDR3 nucleotide sequence: TGTGCCAGCAGCTTACGGGAGGGCAGGGTCCACGAGCAGTACTTC. This codes for CASSLREGRVHEQYF.

This sequence joins TRBV7-9 and TRBJ1-2; possibly TRBD1 for D (5 bases). The V and J ends lost 4 bases and 5 bases respectively, with 17 bases between them. The CDR3 covers 15 residues. Looked up from germline, CDR1 is SEHNR and CDR2 is FQNEAQ (reference sequence). CDR3 nucleotides: TGTGCCAGCAGCTCCCCGGAACAGGTCTCATATGGCTACACCTTC. Translating it yields CASSSPEQVSYGYTF.

The J gene is TRBJ1-4, the V gene TRBV6-1; D gene unclear. Trimming cost V 5 bases and J 8 bases, with 15 bases left between them. The V gene's germline CDR1 is MNHNS and CDR2 SASEGT. This CDR3 is built from 14 residues. Written as DNA, the CDR3 is TGTGCCAGCAGTACAGCGGTACTGGGGGAAAAACTGTTTTTT. Its translation: CASSTAVLGEKLFF.

This clone was detected only once. The chain combines TRBV18 with TRBJ2-5; tentatively, D is TRBD1 (6 bases). Per the germline V gene, CDR1 is KGHSH and CDR2 is LQKENI. V lost 4 bases and J lost 4, with 16 bases in between. The CDR3 is made up of 15 amino acids. The CDR3 nucleotides are TGTGCCAGCTCACAAATACAGGGTTGGGGAGAGACCCAGTACTTC. Translating gives CASSQIQGWGETQYF. The variable domain in full, with the rest retrieved from reference TRBV18 and TRBJ2-5, is NAGVMQNPRHLVRRRGQEARLRCSPMKGHSHVYWYRQLPEEGLKFMVYLQKENIIDESGMPKERFSAEFPKEGPSILRIQQVVRGDSAAYFCASSQIQGWGETQYFGPGTRLLVL.

V usage is TRBV5-1 and J usage is TRBJ2-4, with D possibly being TRBD2 (6 bases). V was pared by 0 bases and J by 0 bases, with 16 bases between. This CDR3 comprises 18 residues. CDR1 and CDR2 from the germline V gene are SGHRS and YFSETQ. CDR3 sequence: CASSLAAGWGEAKNIQYF. CDR3 nucleotides: TGCGCCAGCAGCTTGGCCGCGGGGTGGGGGGAAGCCAAAAACATTCAGTACTTC.

The V call is TRBV2, the J call TRBJ1-6, with a tentative D call TRBD1 (5 bases). CDR1 is SNHLY, CDR2 FYNNEI, per germline. The CDR3 spans 15 residues. V lost 0 bases, J lost 7 bases, and 10 bases lay in between. The CDR3: CASSEAGTANSPLHF. CDR3 in DNA: TGTGCCAGCAGTGAAGCGGGGACTGCAAATTCACCCCTCCACTTT. The full variable domain, rest sourced from reference TRBV2 and TRBJ1-6, is EPEVTQTPSHQVTQMGQEVILRCVPISNHLYFYWYRQILGQKVEFLVSFYNNEISEKSEIFDDQFSVERPDGSNFTLKIRSTKLEDSAMYFCASSEAGTANSPLHFGNGTRLTVT.

This clone was seen a few times. V usage is TRBV19 and J usage is TRBJ1-3; TRBD1 is a possible D gene (5 bases). The germline V gene has CDR1 LNHDA and CDR2 SQIVND (reference sequence). Trimming took 3 bases from V and 0 from J, leaving 9 bases between them. The CDR3 has 15 residues. For the CDR3, the DNA is TGTGCCAGTAGTATGCGACAGAGCTCTGGAAACACCATATATTTT. Encoded protein: CASSMRQSSGNTIYF.

The gene calls are TRBV5-6 and TRBJ2-3, with a tentative D call TRBD1 (6 bases). Germline CDR1 reads SGHDT; CDR2 reads YYEEEE. The V end was cut by 2 bases, the J end by 2 bases, with 15 bases between. This CDR3 has 16 amino acids. In DNA, the CDR3 is TGTGCCAGCAGCTTTTTGGGGCAGGGGAACACAGATACGCAGTATTTT. It codes for CASSFLGQGNTDTQYF.

This chain joins TRBV2 and TRBJ2-5, with D unclear. V lost 2 bases and J 4 bases, leaving 14 bases between the germline ends. CDR1 and CDR2 (germline): SNHLY, FYNNEI. CDR3 length: 15 residues. In nucleotides, the CDR3 is TGTGCCAGCAGTGAATACGATGCCAGTTTAGAGACCCAGTACTTC. It yields the protein CASSEYDASLETQYF.

This chain links TRBV15 with TRBJ2-2; 9 positions match TRBD1. The ends lost 5 bases at V and 7 bases at J; junction bases unmatched: 8. CDR1 and CDR2 from the germline V gene are LNHNV and YYDKDF (reference sequence). This CDR3 spans 15 amino acids. In DNA form, the CDR3 reads TGTGCCACCAGCGGAGGGACAGGGTTGAGCGGGGAGCTGTTTTTT. It specifies CATSGGTGLSGELFF.

This chain joins TRBV7-3 and TRBJ1-2, with D tentatively TRBD1 (5 bases). The CDR3 extends over 18 amino acids. Germline V gives CDR1 SGHTA, CDR2 FQGTGA. The V and J ends lost 2 bases and 0 bases respectively, with 19 bases between them. The CDR3 region is CASSLRGSVDSSNYGYTF. CDR3 nucleotide sequence: TGTGCCAGCAGCTTACGGGGGTCTGTCGACAGCTCTAACTATGGCTACACCTTC. Filled out from reference TRBV7-3 and TRBJ1-2, the complete variable domain reads GAGVSQTPSNKVTEKGKYVELRCDPISGHTALYWYRQSLGQGPEFLIYFQGTGAADDSGLPNDRFFAVRPEGSVSTLKIQRTERGDSAVYLCASSLRGSVDSSNYGYTFGSGTRLTVV.

This clone was picked up a small number of times. V usage is TRBV10-3 and J usage is TRBJ2-7, with D possibly TRBD2 on 6 matching bases. The length of the CDR3 is 14 residues. V lost 6 bases to trimming and J lost 3 bases, with 15 bases between them. Germline V gene data show CDR1 as ENHRY and CDR2 as SYGVKD. The CDR3 DNA follows: TGTGCCATCAGGGCCGGGACTGGGAACTACGAGCAGTACTTC. This translates into CAIRAGTGNYEQYF.

The chain uses TRBV28 and TRBJ1-1, with a possible D match to TRBD1 (6 bases). V lost 5 bases to trimming and J lost 5 bases, with 12 bases between them. Germline assignment: CDR1 MDHEN and CDR2 SYDVKM. This CDR3 comprises 13 residues. The CDR3 spells CASSRGGDTEAFF. The DNA of the CDR3 is TGTGCCAGCAGTCGAGGGGGGGATACTGAAGCTTTCTTT. Variable domain in full (rest from reference TRBV28 and TRBJ1-1): DVKVTQSSRYLVKRTGEKVFLECVQDMDHENMFWYRQDPGLGLRLIYFSYDVKMKEKGDIPEGYSVSREKKERFSLILESASTNQTSMYLCASSRGGDTEAFFGQGTRLTVV.

This rearrangement joins TRBV4-2 to TRBJ1-1, with 7 bases aligning to TRBD1. The germline gives CDR1 LGHNA, CDR2 YNFKEQ. This CDR3 contains 15 residues. V dropped 3 bases and J dropped 2; count of bases not matched to a gene: 6. This CDR3 reads CASSQPGQRNTEAFF. Here the CDR3 DNA reads TGTGCCAGCAGCCAGCCGGGACAGCGAAACACTGAAGCTTTCTTT.

V and J are TRBV28 and TRBJ2-5, with 8 positions matching TRBD2. The trim removed 4 bases at V and 4 bases at J, leaving 8 bases unmatched. Per the germline V gene, CDR1 is MDHEN and CDR2 is SYDVKM. The CDR3 is made up of 15 amino acids. The chain's CDR3 is CASSSPGRGVETQYF. In DNA form, the CDR3 reads TGTGCCAGCAGTTCCCCCGGGAGGGGAGTAGAGACCCAGTACTTC.

This chain uses TRBV7-2 with TRBJ2-1; 8 bases fit TRBD2. From germline, CDR1 is SGHTA and CDR2 FQGNSA. The CDR3 extends over 13 amino acids. V dropped 8 bases and J dropped 6; count of bases not matched to a gene: 6. CDR3 in amino acids: CASGRRGANEQFF. CDR3 nucleotides: TGTGCCAGCGGGAGGCGGGGGGCCAATGAGCAGTTCTTC.

The genes are TRBV2 and TRBJ2-7; 11 nucleotides match TRBD1. The CDR3 is 14 residues long. Germline CDR1 SNHLY, CDR2 FYNNEI. The junction had 4 bases not matched to a gene; V was cut back by 5 bases and J by 4 bases. The CDR3 spells CASSRDRGTYEQYF. DNA for the CDR3: TGTGCCAGCAGTCGGGACAGGGGGACTTACGAGCAGTACTTC.

The chain has TRBV30 and TRBJ2-5; perhaps TRBD2 as D (5 bases). This CDR3 is built from 15 residues. Germline V gene lookup returns CDR1 GTSNPN and CDR2 SVGIG (reference sequence). V lost 2 bases and J lost 5, with 18 bases in between. The DNA of the CDR3 is TGTGCCTGGAGTCACGGGAACGATGGTGGGGAGACCCAGTACTTC. Its protein product is CAWSHGNDGGETQYF.

This chain connects TRBV4-1 to TRBJ1-5; tentative D call: TRBD1 (5 bases). The CDR3 loop spans 14 amino acids. The germline gives CDR1 MGHRA, CDR2 YSYEKL. V lost 6 bases and J 2 bases, leaving 11 bases between the germline ends. The CDR3 nucleotides are TGCGCCAGCAGACCCAGGGAGGGCAATCAGCCCCAGCATTTT. This translates into CASRPREGNQPQHF.

This chain uses TRBV19 with TRBJ2-2, with 10 bases matching TRBD1. Trimming at V came to 7 bases and at J to 4 bases, leaving 9 bases not matched to a gene. This CDR3 region has 16 residues. Germline assignment: CDR1 LNHDA and CDR2 SQIVND (reference sequence). The CDR3 loop is CASKASGTGATGELFF. The CDR3 DNA follows: TGTGCCAGTAAAGCCTCCGGGACAGGGGCCACCGGGGAGCTGTTTTTT.

V gene TRBV7-2 combines with J gene TRBJ2-1, with 10 bases that match TRBD2. The CDR3 consists of 15 residues. CDR1 and CDR2 from the germline V gene are SGHTA and FQGNSA. V dropped 5 bases and J dropped 3; count of bases not matched to a gene: 4. CDR3 loop: CASSPTSGHYNEQFF. The CDR3, as DNA: TGTGCCAGCAGCCCGACTAGCGGGCACTACAATGAGCAGTTCTTC.

CDR3 nucleotides: TGTGCCAGCAGCCGAATTTCAGGACAGGGATACTCTGGGGCCAACGTCCTGACTTTC. It specifies CASSRISGQGYSGANVLTF. The chain has TRBV11-2 and TRBJ2-6; 8 bases are a match to TRBD1. The germline V gene has CDR1 SGHAT and CDR2 FQNNGV. J was trimmed by 0 bases and V by 5 bases; bases with no gene match: 12. This CDR3 is 19 amino acids long.

The chain uses TRBV12-5 and TRBJ1-5; D is possibly TRBD1 (5 bases). Trimming cost V 5 bases and J 6 bases, with 23 bases left between them. The V gene's germline CDR1 is LGHNT and CDR2 FRNRAP. This CDR3 spans 17 amino acids. In DNA form, the CDR3 reads TGTGCTAGTGGTCGGGGAGCCACGGGGGGGAAGGTTCAGCCCCAGCATTTT. It encodes CASGRGATGGKVQPQHF.

This clone was counted only a few times. V usage is TRBV5-4 and J usage is TRBJ1-1; D call uncertain. Germline lookup yields CDR1 SGHNT and CDR2 YYREEE (reference sequence). CDR3 size: 13 residues. Trimming pared 0 bases from V and 6 bases from J, leaving 9 bases between. Written as DNA, the CDR3 is TGTGCCAGCAGCTTGGATGCGGGATCTGAAGCTTTCTTT. As protein: CASSLDAGSEAFF.

In this sample, this clone turned up once. This chain joins TRBV29-1 and TRBJ2-6, with TRBD1 matching over 10 bases. V lost 5 bases, J lost 2 bases, and 6 bases stayed unmatched. The CDR3 extends over 16 amino acids. Germline CDR1 SQVTM, CDR2 ANQGSEA. CDR3 DNA: TGCAGCGTTAGACAGGGGGCAGGACCTGGGGCCAACGTCCTGACTTTC. Translation gives CSVRQGAGPGANVLTF.

The CDR3 bases are TGTGCCAGCAGTCGTGAGGGAATCGGCAATCAGCCCCAGCATTTT. This encodes CASSREGIGNQPQHF. The V and J genes are TRBV27 and TRBJ1-5; D remains unclear. The V end was cut by 5 bases, the J end by 2 bases, with 13 bases between. Germline CDR1 MNHEY, CDR2 SMNVEV (reference sequence). This CDR3 has 15 amino acids.

This chain uses TRBV19 with TRBJ1-5, with 10 bases fitting TRBD1. Germline CDR1 and CDR2: LNHDA and SQIVND (reference sequence). V lost 7 bases and J lost 5; bases outside the gene matches: 5. This CDR3 has 14 residues. CDR3 region: CASTGQGNYQPQHF. DNA of the CDR3: TGTGCCAGTACGGGACAGGGGAATTATCAGCCCCAGCATTTT.

This clone occurred a few times. V is TRBV30 and J is TRBJ1-6, with TRBD1 matching over 8 bases. The CDR3 covers 16 residues. Trimming removed 2 bases from V and 2 bases from J; junction bases left unmatched: 5. Germline lookup yields CDR1 GTSNPN and CDR2 SVGIG (reference sequence). This CDR3 reads CAWSWDRITYNSPLHF. In nucleotides, the CDR3 is TGTGCCTGGAGTTGGGACAGGATCACCTATAATTCACCCCTCCACTTT.

Concerning this clone itself: An end of the junction differs from the germline gene, which may be a read error. The genes are TRBV2 and TRBJ2-5; 10 bases fit TRBD2. This CDR3 spans 15 amino acids. Germline loops: CDR1 SNHLY, CDR2 FYNNEI. The CDR3 bases are TGTGCCAGCAGTAAAGCGGGGGGGCGGGAAGAGACCCAGTACTTC. Encoded protein: CASSKAGGREETQYF.